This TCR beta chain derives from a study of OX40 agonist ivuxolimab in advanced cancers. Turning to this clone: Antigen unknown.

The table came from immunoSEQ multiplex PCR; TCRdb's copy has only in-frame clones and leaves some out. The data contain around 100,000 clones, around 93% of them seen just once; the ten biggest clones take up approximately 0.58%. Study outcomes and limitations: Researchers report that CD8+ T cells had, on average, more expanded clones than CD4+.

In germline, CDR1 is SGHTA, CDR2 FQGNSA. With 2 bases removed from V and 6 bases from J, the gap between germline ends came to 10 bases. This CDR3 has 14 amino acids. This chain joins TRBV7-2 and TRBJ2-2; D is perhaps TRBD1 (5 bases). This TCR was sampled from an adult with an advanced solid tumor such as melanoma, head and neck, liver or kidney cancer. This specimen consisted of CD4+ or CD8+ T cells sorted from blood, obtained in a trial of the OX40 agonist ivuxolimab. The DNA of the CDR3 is TGTGCCAGCAGCTTATATCAGGGCGCCGGGGAGCTGTTTTTT. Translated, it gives CASSLYQGAGELFF.